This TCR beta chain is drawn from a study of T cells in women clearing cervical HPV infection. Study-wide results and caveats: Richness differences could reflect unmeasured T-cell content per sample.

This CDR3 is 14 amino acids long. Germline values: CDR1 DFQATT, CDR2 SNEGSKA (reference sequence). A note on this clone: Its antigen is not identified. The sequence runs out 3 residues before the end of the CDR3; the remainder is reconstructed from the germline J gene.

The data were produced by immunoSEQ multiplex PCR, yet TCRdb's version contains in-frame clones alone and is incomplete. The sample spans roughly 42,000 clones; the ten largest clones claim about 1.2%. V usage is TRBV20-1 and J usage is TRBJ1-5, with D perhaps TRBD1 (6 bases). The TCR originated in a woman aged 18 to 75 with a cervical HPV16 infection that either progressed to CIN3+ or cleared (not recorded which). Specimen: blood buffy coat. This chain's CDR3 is CSARDPRGRSPQHF. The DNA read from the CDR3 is TGCAGTGCTAGAGATCCCAGGGGACGCTCCCCC.